The clone carrying this TCR beta chain appeared once. Antigen specificity is unknown. The trim removed 5 bases at V and 3 bases at J, leaving 12 bases unmatched. Germline V gives CDR1 SGHTA, CDR2 FQGNSA. CDR3 size: 17 residues. The data were obtained in a study of blood T cells in healthy people across ages. Using a J-beta primer mix together with a sample-barcoded 5' primer, a second PCR was run for roughly 7 to 12 cycles. TCRdb used MiXCR to reprocess the 5' RACE reads, holding one entry per CDR3 protein. The sample consists of hundreds of thousands of distinct CDR3 sequences, roughly 60% of them appearing once. Study-wide results and limits: Per million T cells, TCR beta diversity dropped roughly linearly as age increased. Fewer expanded clones and more diversity marked long-lived versus aged donors.

The chain combines TRBV7-2 with TRBJ2-3; 9 bases align to TRBD2. Specimen: blood. This clonotype was sampled from a man younger than 40 in good health. This chain's CDR3 is CASSRKRAGGGTDTQYF. The CDR3 nucleotides are TGTGCCAGCAGCCGAAAGCGAGCGGGGGGAGGAACAGATACGCAGTATTTT.